Below, 20 T cell receptor beta chains from the same sample are listed, as sequenced in a study of T cell clonality in common variable immunodeficiency. Notes on the study in general: In common variable immunodeficiency, TCR beta chains reportedly carried fewer deletions and N-nucleotide insertions.

These receptors have no known antigen. TCRdb's table, derived via immunoSEQ multiplex PCR, lists solely in-frame clones and lacks some. There are just over 15,000 clones in the sample, none observed a single time. The sample consisted of peripheral blood mononuclear cells. These receptor sequences come from a human donor with common variable immunodeficiency.

Only a few counts were recorded for this clone. The CDR3 end lies 3 residues beyond the end of the read and is filled in from the germline J gene. The rearrangement links TRBV19 to TRBJ2-7; the match to TRBD1 covers 7 bases. J gave up 6 bases and V 4 bases, and 9 bases lay outside the gene matches. CDR1 LNHDA and CDR2 SQIVND come from the germline V gene (reference sequence). The CDR3 spans 14 residues. CDR3 DNA (partial): TGTGCCAGTAGTACCGGACAGGTCCTCGGCGAG. Encoded protein: CASSTGQVLGE. The entire CDR3 protein reads CASSTGQVLGEQYF.

As regards this clone: The read comes to an end 3 residues before the CDR3 does, leaving the germline J gene to fill in the end. This rearrangement joins TRBV2 to TRBJ2-1, with 8 bases lining up with TRBD1. The CDR3 spans 15 residues. The V and J ends lost 6 bases and 4 bases, in that order; junction bases with no gene match: 8. In germline, CDR1 is SNHLY, CDR2 FYNNEI. This chain's CDR3 is CASSRDRGAYNEQFF. The part of the CDR3 DNA that was read is TGTGCCAGCAGCCGTGACAGGGGCGCTTACAATGAG.

Of note for this clone: The read comes to an end 3 residues before the CDR3 does, leaving the germline J gene to fill in the end. The chain combines TRBV7-3 with TRBJ2-5; the D gene is possibly TRBD2 (6 bases). V was shortened by 4 bases and J by 5 bases, with 11 bases between the two germline ends. The germline gives CDR1 SGHTA, CDR2 FQGTGA. The CDR3 contains 13 residues. The part of the CDR3 DNA that was read is TGTGCCAGCAGCTCGACTAGATTCGAGACC. It yields the protein CASSSTRFET. The whole CDR3 sequence reads CASSSTRFETQYF.

This clone was counted between two and nine times. Sequencing ends 3 residues short of the CDR3 end; the germline J gene provides the rest. The chain recombines TRBV18 with TRBJ1-3, with D unclear. Trimming removed 2 bases from V and 0 bases from J, with 11 bases in between. Germline V gene lookup returns CDR1 KGHSH and CDR2 LQKENI. The CDR3 has 16 amino acids. The CDR3 protein is CASSPIVSRSGNTIYF. CDR3 bases read: TGTGCCAGCTCACCAATCGTCAGTCGCTCTGGAAACACC.

This clone is categorized as large (0.1 to 1%). The read terminates 3 residues ahead of where the CDR3 ends, so the germline J gene completes it. The V call is TRBV18, the J call TRBJ1-4, with D possibly being TRBD1 (5 bases). The CDR3 contains 16 residues. V was clipped by 3 bases and J by 6 bases, with 17 bases between them. From germline, CDR1 is KGHSH and CDR2 LQKENI. CDR3 DNA (partial): TGTGCCAGCTCACCGGTGGGGGGTGGCGGGCATGAAAAA. Its protein product is CASSPVGGGGHEK. The entire CDR3 is CASSPVGGGGHEKLFF.

This clone occurred many times. The DNA ends 3 residues before the CDR3 does, and the rest of the CDR3 is filled in from the germline J gene. This chain links TRBV20-1 with TRBJ2-2; possibly TRBD2 for D (5 bases). Germline lookup yields CDR1 DFQATT and CDR2 SNEGSKA (reference sequence). The germline V and J ends were trimmed by 4 bases and 3 bases, with 12 bases remaining between them. The CDR3 loop spans 14 amino acids. Partial CDR3 DNA: TGCAGTGCTAAAGACGAGGGTTACACCGGGGAG. This sequence encodes CSAKDEGYTGE. Given in full, the CDR3 is CSAKDEGYTGELFF.

This clone was recorded a few times. The read halts 3 residues ahead of the CDR3 end, with the missing end drawn from the germline J gene. This chain links TRBV19 with TRBJ2-3; perhaps TRBD1 as D (5 bases). There are 15 residues in the CDR3. V lost 1 base and J 6 bases, leaving 14 bases between the germline ends. CDR1 LNHDA and CDR2 SQIVND come from the germline V gene (reference sequence). CDR3 bases read: TGTGCCAGTAGTATAGTCGGGCAGGGTTCCGATACG. Its translation is CASSIVGQGSDT. The entire CDR3 sequence reads CASSIVGQGSDTQYF.

This clone has a count of ten or more. The sequence runs out 3 residues before the end of the CDR3; the remainder is reconstructed from the germline J gene. The J gene is TRBJ1-2, the V gene TRBV7-6; possibly TRBD1 for D (5 bases). The CDR3 length is 14 residues. Trimming pared 5 bases from V and 6 bases from J, leaving 16 bases between. CDR1 and CDR2 from the germline V gene are SGHVS and FNYEAQ. CDR3 DNA, as far as it was read: TGTGCCAGCAGCCCCTCGCGGGGGAGCGATGGC. Protein: CASSPSRGSDG. The whole CDR3 protein is CASSPSRGSDGYTF.

This clone showed up many times. Coverage ceases 3 residues before the CDR3 finishes, and the germline J gene fills in the end. V usage is TRBV5-4 and J usage is TRBJ2-3; 7 bases line up with TRBD2. J lost 6 bases, V lost 4 bases, and 5 bases had no gene match. CDR1 SGHNT and CDR2 YYREEE come from the germline V gene (reference sequence). The CDR3 length is 13 residues. CDR3 sequence: CASSPLAVDTQYF. CDR3 DNA (partial): TGTGCCAGCAGCCCGCTAGCGGTGGATACG.

Comments on this clone: The read falls 3 residues short of the CDR3 end, and the missing part is taken from the germline J gene. The rearrangement uses TRBV5-1 and TRBJ1-2, with a possible D match to TRBD1 (5 bases). Germline V CDR1 and CDR2: SGHRS, YFSETQ. The CDR3 runs to 14 residues. Trimming left V 0 bases short and J 0 bases short, with 6 bases between. CDR3 protein: CASSLGQPNYGYTF. The CDR3 DNA, read in part, is TGCGCCAGCAGCTTGGGACAGCCTAACTATGGC.

This clone was observed a handful of times. The read finishes 3 residues shy of the CDR3 end, and the germline J gene is used to complete it. The rearrangement links TRBV7-2 to TRBJ1-5; no definite D call. Between the trimmed V and J ends, which lost 0 bases and 6 bases, there was a span of 15 bases. Germline V lookup: CDR1 SGHTA, CDR2 FQGNSA. There are 16 residues in the CDR3. The covered CDR3 bases are TGTGCCAGCAGCTTAGCGCGAGGGTTTGGGCGTCAGCCC. Encoded protein: CASSLARGFGRQP. The complete CDR3 protein is CASSLARGFGRQPQHF. The entire variable domain, with the rest obtained from reference TRBV7-2 and TRBJ1-5, is as follows: GAGVSQSPSNKVTEKGKDVELRCDPISGHTALYWYRQSLGQGLEFLIYFQGNSAPDKSGLPSDRFSAERTGGSVSTLTIQRTQQEDSAVYLCASSLARGFGRQPQHFGDGTRLSIL.

In its sample, this clone was seen many times. CDR3: CASSFRGGGSRELFF. The part of the CDR3 DNA that was read is TGCGCCAGCAGCTTCCGAGGGGGAGGTAGCAGGGAG. V and J are TRBV5-1 and TRBJ2-2; D is perhaps TRBD1 or TRBD2 (6 bases each). The read terminates 3 residues before the CDR3 end, so the remaining end is supplied by the germline J gene. The CDR3 is made up of 15 amino acids. The germline gives CDR1 SGHRS, CDR2 YFSETQ. The ends were cut back, 2 bases at V and 9 bases at J, with 17 bases in the middle.

Remarks on this clone: With the read ending 3 residues before the CDR3 end, the germline J gene is used to fill in that end. This chain links TRBV13 with TRBJ2-5, with D maybe TRBD2 (6 bases). V was pared by 2 bases and J by 4 bases, with 17 bases between. Per the germline V gene, CDR1 is PRHDT and CDR2 is FYEKMQ (reference sequence). The CDR3 has 16 residues. The CDR3 spells CASSLRGAGLRETQYF. Incomplete CDR3 DNA: TGTGCCAGCAGCTTAAGAGGTGCGGGACTTCGAGAGACC.

Note on this clone: The read terminates 3 residues before the CDR3 end, so the remaining end is supplied by the germline J gene. The chain combines TRBV2 with TRBJ1-5; TRBD1 aligns across 9 bases. CDR1 and CDR2 from the germline V gene are SNHLY and FYNNEI. This CDR3 is 17 amino acids long. The V and J ends lost 6 bases and 0 bases, in that order; junction bases with no gene match: 9. CDR3 bases read: TGTGCCAGCAGCGCCGGGACAGGGTCACCTAGCAATCAGCCC. Its translation: CASSAGTGSPSNQP. Given in full, the CDR3 is CASSAGTGSPSNQPQHF.

Turning to this clone: With the read ending 3 residues before the CDR3 end, the germline J gene is used to fill in that end. The chain employs TRBV19 and TRBJ2-4, with 7 nucleotides matching TRBD1. V lost 5 bases and J lost 3; bases outside the gene matches: 13. Per the germline V gene, CDR1 is LNHDA and CDR2 is SQIVND (reference sequence). There are 17 residues in the CDR3. The CDR3 loop is CASSDRTGVVDKNIQYF. CDR3 DNA (partial): TGTGCCAGTAGTGACAGGACAGGTGTGGTTGACAAAAACATT. Variable domain in full (rest from reference TRBV19 and TRBJ2-4): DGGITQSPKYLFRKEGQNVTLSCEQNLNHDAMYWYRQDPGQGLRLIYYSQIVNDFQKGDIAEGYSVSREKKESFPLTVTSAQKNPTAFYLCASSDRTGVVDKNIQYFGAGTRLSVL.

The CDR3 is CAWSADNSPLHF. The sequenced part of the CDR3 DNA is TGTGCCTGGAGTGCAGATAATTCACCC. This sequence joins TRBV30 and TRBJ1-6, with D unclear. The read finishes 3 residues shy of the CDR3 end, and the germline J gene is used to complete it. V was shortened by 1 base and J by 5 bases, with 3 bases between the two germline ends. The CDR3 totals 12 residues. The V gene's germline CDR1 is GTSNPN and CDR2 SVGIG (reference sequence).

This clone was observed at least ten times. The sequenced fragment ends 3 residues before the CDR3 boundary, so the rest is inferred from the germline J gene. The V and J genes are TRBV5-5 and TRBJ1-6; 7 nucleotides match TRBD1. The V and J ends lost 6 bases and 4 bases, in that order; junction bases with no gene match: 4. The CDR3 spans 14 residues. Germline lookup yields CDR1 SGHKS and CDR2 YYEKEE (reference sequence). The DNA read from the CDR3 is TGTGCCAGCATGATGACAGGGTATAATTCACCC. This encodes CASMMTGYNSP. The CDR3, in full, reads CASMMTGYNSPLHF.

This clone was picked up a small number of times. The sequenced fragment ends 3 residues before the CDR3 boundary, so the rest is inferred from the germline J gene. The chain couples TRBV7-2 to TRBJ1-2, with 7 bases matching TRBD1. With V trimmed by 1 base and J by 6 bases, 5 bases remained unmatched. The germline V gene has CDR1 SGHTA and CDR2 FQGNSA. The CDR3 extends over 14 amino acids. Incomplete CDR3 DNA: TGTGCCAGCAGCTTAGTTACAGGGGTCCATGGC. Residues: CASSLVTGVHG. The full-length CDR3 reads as CASSLVTGVHGYTF.

This clone came up a few times. From the germline J gene comes the end of the CDR3, since the read stops 3 residues before it. The chain carries TRBV20-1 and TRBJ2-5; TRBD2 aligns across 7 bases. V was pared by 7 bases and J by 7 bases, with 6 bases of the junction left unmatched. The germline gives CDR1 DFQATT, CDR2 SNEGSKA (reference sequence). CDR3 length: 11 residues. CDR3 DNA, as far as it was read: TGCAGTGGGACGGGGGGACGGACC. This translates into CSGTGGRT. The full CDR3 protein reads CSGTGGRTQYF.

There are a few counts of this clone. The CDR3 end lies 3 residues beyond the end of the read and is filled in from the germline J gene. The rearrangement links TRBV7-2 to TRBJ1-1; maybe TRBD1 (5 bases). The CDR3 runs to 13 residues. V lost 7 bases, J lost 1 base, and 10 bases lay in between. CDR1 SGHTA and CDR2 FQGNSA come from the germline V gene. The covered CDR3 bases are TGTGCCAGCAACCGAGACAGGAACACTGAA. It specifies CASNRDRNTE. The CDR3 in full is CASNRDRNTEAFF.